The 17 T cell receptor beta chains below all came from one sample that was sequenced in a study of cytomegalovirus exposure and HLA in healthy donors. PCR used 60 Vbeta primers and 13 Jbeta primers. The repertoire was sequenced with immunoSEQ multiplex PCR; TCRdb's copy has only in-frame clones and lacks some. The data hold just over 200,000 clones, with approximately 79% observed a single time. Sequencing was performed on PBMCs. The receptor source for this set is a man in his forties or fifties in good health and CMV-seronegative.

This chain links TRBV2 with TRBJ2-7; D possibly corresponds to TRBD2 (6 bases). V lost 4 bases and J 7 bases, leaving 17 bases between the germline ends. CDR1 and CDR2 (germline): SNHLY, FYNNEI. This CDR3 is 14 amino acids long. CDR3 sequence: CASSVPGDLVEQYF. The CDR3, as DNA: TGTGCCAGCAGTGTTCCGGGGGACCTAGTTGAGCAGTACTTC.

The chain joins TRBV30 to TRBJ1-5; 8 nucleotides agree with TRBD1. This CDR3 is built from 12 residues. J lost 16 bases, V lost 2 bases, and 10 bases had no gene match. The germline V gene has CDR1 GTSNPN and CDR2 SVGIG (reference sequence). The CDR3 here is CAWSIPGQGKHF. The CDR3, as DNA: TGTGCCTGGAGTATCCCAGGACAGGGAAAACATTTT. Full variable domain (outside the CDR3, taken from reference TRBV30 and TRBJ1-5): SQTIHQWPATLVQPVGSPLSLECTVEGTSNPNLYWYRQAAGRGLQLLFYSVGIGQISSEVPQNLSASRPQDRQFILSSKKLLLSDSGFYLCAWSIPGQGKHFGDGTRLSIL.

The chain recombines TRBV2 with TRBJ1-3; D unresolved. Looked up from germline, CDR1 is SNHLY and CDR2 is FYNNEI. This CDR3 has 13 residues. CDR3 amino acids: CVSRETSGNTIYF. DNA of the CDR3: TGTGTCAGTAGGGAGACCTCTGGAAACACCATATATTTT.

The V and J genes are TRBV6-6 and TRBJ2-7, with 7 bases matching TRBD1. The CDR3 has 14 amino acids. Germline V gene lookup returns CDR1 MNHNY and CDR2 SVGAGI (reference sequence). V lost 2 bases, J lost 2 bases, and 3 bases stayed unmatched. As DNA, the CDR3 is TGTGCCAGCAGTTACGGGGACAGAGCCTACGAGCAGTACTTC. Translating gives CASSYGDRAYEQYF.

This clone occurred a few times. CDR3 DNA sequence: TGTGCCAGCAGCTTACAGGCTAGCGGGAGATCCGAGCAGTACTTC. The encoded protein is CASSLQASGRSEQYF. This chain connects TRBV7-9 to TRBJ2-7, with 10 nucleotides matching TRBD2. The J segment lost 6 bases and the V segment lost 2 bases, leaving 7 bases of the junction unmatched. Germline V gives CDR1 SEHNR, CDR2 FQNEAQ (reference sequence). CDR3 length: 15 amino acids.

The rearrangement uses TRBV18 and TRBJ1-5; 7 bases are shared with TRBD1. J gave up 0 bases and V 1 base, and 3 bases lay outside the gene matches. This CDR3 is built from 16 residues. Germline lookup yields CDR1 KGHSH and CDR2 LQKENI. The CDR3 DNA reads TGTGCCAGCTCACCACAAGGACAGGTTAGCAATCAGCCCCAGCATTTT. This encodes CASSPQGQVSNQPQHF.

This clone has more than one count but fewer than ten. The chain uses TRBV5-1 and TRBJ1-1; D unresolved. This CDR3 comprises 14 residues. Trimming cost V 3 bases and J 0 bases, with 9 bases left between them. CDR1 is SGHRS and CDR2 is YFSETQ in the germline V gene. CDR3 sequence (DNA): TGCGCCAGCAGCTGGGCGGGGATGAACACTGAAGCTTTCTTT. This translates into CASSWAGMNTEAFF.

The gene calls are TRBV28 and TRBJ2-5; 8 nucleotides align to TRBD2. The CDR3 is made up of 14 amino acids. Per germline, CDR1 MDHEN and CDR2 SYDVKM. V dropped 8 bases and J dropped 5; count of bases not matched to a gene: 10. For the CDR3, the DNA is TGTGCCAGCTGGGGTCGGGGGGGATGGGAGACCCAGTACTTC. Protein: CASWGRGGWETQYF. Together with reference TRBV28 and TRBJ2-5, the CDR3 gives the full variable domain: DVKVTQSSRYLVKRTGEKVFLECVQDMDHENMFWYRQDPGLGLRLIYFSYDVKMKEKGDIPEGYSVSREKKERFSLILESASTNQTSMYLCASWGRGGWETQYFGPGTRLLVL.

J is TRBJ1-3 and V is TRBV5-4, with D hard to call. The CDR3 loop spans 18 amino acids. Between the trimmed V and J ends, which lost 0 bases and 4 bases, there was a span of 20 bases. Germline CDR1 SGHNT, CDR2 YYREEE (reference sequence). CDR3 coding DNA: TGTGCCAGCAGCTTGGATTCCGCGTGGTCCGGGAGCGGAAACACCATATATTTT. Its protein is CASSLDSAWSGSGNTIYF. The whole variable domain, filled in from reference TRBV5-4 and TRBJ1-3, reads ETGVTQSPTHLIKTRGQQVTLRCSSQSGHNTVSWYQQALGQGPQFIFQYYREEENGRGNFPPRFSGLQFPNYSSELNVNALELDDSALYLCASSLDSAWSGSGNTIYFGEGSWLTVV.

The V gene is TRBV6-1, the J gene TRBJ2-1, with TRBD2 matching over 8 bases. The CDR3 length is 15 residues. V shed 6 bases and J 4 bases; nucleotides not matched to a gene: 8. Germline CDR1 reads MNHNS; CDR2 reads SASEGT. The CDR3 DNA reads TGTGCCAGCAGGGAGCGGGAGCCTTCATACAATGAGCAGTTCTTC. Its translation: CASREREPSYNEQFF.

The chain is built from TRBV9 and TRBJ2-7, with D perhaps matching TRBD1 (7 bases). The CDR3 is 14 amino acids. The ends were cut back, 3 bases at V and 3 bases at J, with 13 bases in the middle. Germline V lookup: CDR1 SGDLS, CDR2 YYNGEE. CDR3 loop: CASSAGGQGYEQYF. The CDR3 nucleotides are TGTGCCAGCAGCGCAGGGGGGCAGGGCTACGAGCAGTACTTC.

V and J are TRBV6-1 and TRBJ1-5; D is uncertain. This CDR3 is 14 amino acids long. Germline values: CDR1 MNHNS, CDR2 SASEGT. The ends were cut back, 6 bases at V and 3 bases at J, with 12 bases in the middle. CDR3: CASSVQRDNQPQHF. The CDR3 DNA follows: TGTGCCAGCAGCGTTCAGAGGGACAATCAGCCCCAGCATTTT.

For this clone: Relative to the germline gene, one junction end is altered; a read error may explain this. This same CDR3 is encoded by further DNA sequences in the sample. The chain couples TRBV25-1 to TRBJ1-3; 7 positions agree with TRBD1. The CDR3 contains 15 residues. The germline V gene encodes CDR1 MGHDK and CDR2 SYGVNS. CDR3 amino acids: CASSDHYRGGNTIYF. CDR3 in DNA: TGTGCCAGCAGTGACCATTACAGGGGTGGAAACACCATATATTTC.

The gene calls are TRBV7-9 and TRBJ1-2; a weak D match, TRBD1 (5 bases). Germline lookup yields CDR1 SEHNR and CDR2 FQNEAQ (reference sequence). Between the trimmed V and J ends, which lost 5 bases and 2 bases, there was a span of 21 bases. This CDR3 spans 17 amino acids. CDR3 nucleotide sequence: TGTGCCAGCAGCCGTTGGCAACGACAGAAAACGAACTATGGCTACACCTTC. It encodes CASSRWQRQKTNYGYTF.

In its sample, this clone was seen a few times. The V gene is TRBV18, the J gene TRBJ1-4, with D perhaps matching TRBD1 (5 bases). In germline, CDR1 is KGHSH, CDR2 LQKENI. This CDR3 is 13 amino acids long. The V gene lost 2 bases and the J gene lost 7 bases, with 8 bases spanning the gap. The chain's CDR3 is CASSPGASEKLFF. CDR3 in DNA: TGTGCCAGCTCACCAGGGGCTAGTGAAAAACTGTTTTTT.

The chain is built from TRBV9 and TRBJ2-7; 7 bases fit TRBD1. V shed 4 bases, J shed 7 bases, and the junction held 11 bases outside the gene matches. The CDR3 sequence is 14 residues long. Germline CDR1 and CDR2: SGDLS and YYNGEE. CDR3 nucleotides: TGTGCCAGCAGCACCCGGGACAGAACTAGAGAGCAGTACTTC. Amino acids: CASSTRDRTREQYF.

The chain is built from TRBV6-5 and TRBJ2-2, with TRBD1 matching over 9 bases. CDR3 length equals 15 residues. Germline values: CDR1 MNHEY, CDR2 SVGAGI. J gave up 4 bases and V 6 bases, and 6 bases lay outside the gene matches. CDR3 sequence reads: CASRPGQGSTGELFF. The CDR3, as DNA: TGTGCCAGCAGACCGGGACAGGGATCCACCGGGGAGCTGTTTTTT.